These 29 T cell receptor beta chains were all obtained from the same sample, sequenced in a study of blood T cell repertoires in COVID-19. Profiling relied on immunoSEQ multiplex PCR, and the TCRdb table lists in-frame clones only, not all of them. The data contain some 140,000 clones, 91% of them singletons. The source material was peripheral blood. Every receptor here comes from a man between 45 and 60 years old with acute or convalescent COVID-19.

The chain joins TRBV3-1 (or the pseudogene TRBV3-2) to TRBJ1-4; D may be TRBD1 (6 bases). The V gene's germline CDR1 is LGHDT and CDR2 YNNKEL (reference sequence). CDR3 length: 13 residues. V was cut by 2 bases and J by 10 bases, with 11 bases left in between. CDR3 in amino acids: CASSQTGWGKLFF. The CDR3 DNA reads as TGTGCCAGCAGCCAAACAGGGTGGGGAAAACTGTTTTTT.

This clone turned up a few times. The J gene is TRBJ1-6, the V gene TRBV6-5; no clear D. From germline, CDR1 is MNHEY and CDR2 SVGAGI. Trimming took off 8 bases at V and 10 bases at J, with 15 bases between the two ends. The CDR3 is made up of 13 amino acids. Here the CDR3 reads CASAQVAVSPLHF. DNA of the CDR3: TGTGCCAGCGCCCAAGTTGCGGTCTCACCCCTCCACTTT.

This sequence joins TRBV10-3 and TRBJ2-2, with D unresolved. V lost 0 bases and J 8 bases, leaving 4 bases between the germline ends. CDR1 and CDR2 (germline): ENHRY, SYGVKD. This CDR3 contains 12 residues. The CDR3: CAISESRGELFF. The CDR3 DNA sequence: TGTGCCATCAGTGAGTCGCGAGGGGAGCTGTTTTTT.

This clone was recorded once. CDR3 sequence (DNA): TGTGCCAGCAGTGTGGACAGGGTAACAGATACGCAGTATTTT. Its translation is CASSVDRVTDTQYF. The chain combines TRBV28 with TRBJ2-3, with 8 positions matching TRBD1. Per germline, CDR1 MDHEN and CDR2 SYDVKM. The CDR3 extends over 14 amino acids. With V trimmed by 5 bases and J by 3 bases, 4 bases remained unmatched. The complete variable domain, with remaining parts taken from reference TRBV28 and TRBJ2-3, reads DVKVTQSSRYLVKRTGEKVFLECVQDMDHENMFWYRQDPGLGLRLIYFSYDVKMKEKGDIPEGYSVSREKKERFSLILESASTNQTSMYLCASSVDRVTDTQYFGPGTRLTVL.

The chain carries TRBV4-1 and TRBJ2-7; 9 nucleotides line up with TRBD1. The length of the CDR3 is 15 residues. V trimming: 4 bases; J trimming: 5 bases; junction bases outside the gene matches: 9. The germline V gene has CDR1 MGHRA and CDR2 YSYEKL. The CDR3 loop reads CASSRPGQGSHEQYF. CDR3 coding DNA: TGCGCCAGCAGCCGACCGGGACAGGGTTCCCACGAGCAGTACTTC.

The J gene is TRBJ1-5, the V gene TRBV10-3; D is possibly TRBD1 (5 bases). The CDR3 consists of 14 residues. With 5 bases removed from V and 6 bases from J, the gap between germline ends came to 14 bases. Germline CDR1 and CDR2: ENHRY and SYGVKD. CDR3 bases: TGTGCCATCAGTCCGGGGGGGGTTCTTCAGCCCCAGCATTTT. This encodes CAISPGGVLQPQHF.

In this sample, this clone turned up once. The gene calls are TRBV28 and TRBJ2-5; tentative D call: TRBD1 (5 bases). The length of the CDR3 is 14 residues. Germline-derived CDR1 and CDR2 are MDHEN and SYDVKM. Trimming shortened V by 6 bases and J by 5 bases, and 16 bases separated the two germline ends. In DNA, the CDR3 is TGTGCCAGCAGATTAGGGGCAGGGCGGGAGACCCAGTACTTC. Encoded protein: CASRLGAGRETQYF.

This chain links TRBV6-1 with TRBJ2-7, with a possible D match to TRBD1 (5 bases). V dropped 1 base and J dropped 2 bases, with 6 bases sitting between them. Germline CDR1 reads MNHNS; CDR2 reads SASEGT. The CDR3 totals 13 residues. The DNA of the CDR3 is TGTGCCAGCAGTGAAGGACAGACCTACGAGCAGTACGTC. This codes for CASSEGQTYEQYV.

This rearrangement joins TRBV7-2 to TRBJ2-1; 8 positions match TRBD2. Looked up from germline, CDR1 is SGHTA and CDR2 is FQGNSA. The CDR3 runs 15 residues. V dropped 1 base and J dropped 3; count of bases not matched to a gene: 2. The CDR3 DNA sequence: TGTGCCAGCAGCTTAGGAGCGGGAGTCTACAATGAGCAGTTCTTC. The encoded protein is CASSLGAGVYNEQFF. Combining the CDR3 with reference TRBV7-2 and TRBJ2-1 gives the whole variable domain GAGVSQSPSNKVTEKGKDVELRCDPISGHTALYWYRQSLGQGLEFLIYFQGNSAPDKSGLPSDRFSAERTGGSVSTLTIQRTQQEDSAVYLCASSLGAGVYNEQFFGPGTRLTVL.

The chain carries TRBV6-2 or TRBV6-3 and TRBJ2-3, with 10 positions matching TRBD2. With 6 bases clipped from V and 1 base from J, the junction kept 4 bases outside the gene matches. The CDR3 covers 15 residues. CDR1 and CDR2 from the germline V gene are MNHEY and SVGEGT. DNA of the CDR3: TGTGCCAGCAGCCGGACTAGCGGAGGCACAGATACGCAGTATTTT. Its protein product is CASSRTSGGTDTQYF.

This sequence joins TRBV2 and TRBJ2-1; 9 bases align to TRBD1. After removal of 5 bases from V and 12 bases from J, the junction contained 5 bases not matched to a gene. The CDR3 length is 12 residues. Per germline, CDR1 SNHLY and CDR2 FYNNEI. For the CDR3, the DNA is TGTGCCAGCAGTTACAGGGGGCAGTGGCAGTTCTTC. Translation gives CASSYRGQWQFF.

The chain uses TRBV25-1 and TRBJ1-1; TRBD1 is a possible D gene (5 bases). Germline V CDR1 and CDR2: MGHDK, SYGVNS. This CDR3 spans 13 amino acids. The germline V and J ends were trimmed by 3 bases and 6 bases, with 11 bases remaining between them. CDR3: CASSEQGRAEAFF. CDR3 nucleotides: TGTGCCAGCAGTGAGCAGGGTCGGGCTGAAGCTTTCTTT.

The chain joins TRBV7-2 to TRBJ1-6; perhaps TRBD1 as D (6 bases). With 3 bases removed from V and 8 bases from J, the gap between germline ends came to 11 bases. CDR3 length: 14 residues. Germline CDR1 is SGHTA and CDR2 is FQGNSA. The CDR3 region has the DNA TGTGCCAGCAGCTTCAAGGCAGGGGATTCACCCCTCCACTTT. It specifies CASSFKAGDSPLHF. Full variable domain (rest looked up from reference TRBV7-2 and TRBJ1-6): GAGVSQSPSNKVTEKGKDVELRCDPISGHTALYWYRQSLGQGLEFLIYFQGNSAPDKSGLPSDRFSAERTGGSVSTLTIQRTQQEDSAVYLCASSFKAGDSPLHFGNGTRLTVT.

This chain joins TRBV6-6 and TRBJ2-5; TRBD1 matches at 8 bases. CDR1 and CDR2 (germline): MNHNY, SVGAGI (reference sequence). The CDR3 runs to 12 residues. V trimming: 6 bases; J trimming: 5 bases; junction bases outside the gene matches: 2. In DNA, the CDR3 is TGTGCCAGCAGAACAGGGGGGGAGACCCAGTACTTC. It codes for CASRTGGETQYF.

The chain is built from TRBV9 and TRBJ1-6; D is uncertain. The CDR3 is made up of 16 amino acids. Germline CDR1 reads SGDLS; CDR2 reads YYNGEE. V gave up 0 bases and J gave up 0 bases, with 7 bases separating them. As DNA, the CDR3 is TGTGCCAGCAGCGTAGACTACGGCTCCTATAATTCACCCCTCCACTTT. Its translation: CASSVDYGSYNSPLHF.

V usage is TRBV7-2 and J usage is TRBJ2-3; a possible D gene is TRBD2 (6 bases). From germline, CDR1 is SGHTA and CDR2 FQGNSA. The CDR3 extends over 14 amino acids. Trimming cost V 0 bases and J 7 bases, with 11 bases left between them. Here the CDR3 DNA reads TGTGCCAGCAGCTTAGCTGTCGGGGGTTATACGCAGTATTTT. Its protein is CASSLAVGGYTQYF.

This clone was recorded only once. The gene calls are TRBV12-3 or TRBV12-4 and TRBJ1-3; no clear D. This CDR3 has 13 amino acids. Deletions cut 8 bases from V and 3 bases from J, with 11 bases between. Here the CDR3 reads CASGGGGGNTIYF. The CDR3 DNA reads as TGTGCCAGCGGAGGTGGTGGTGGAAACACCATATATTTT.

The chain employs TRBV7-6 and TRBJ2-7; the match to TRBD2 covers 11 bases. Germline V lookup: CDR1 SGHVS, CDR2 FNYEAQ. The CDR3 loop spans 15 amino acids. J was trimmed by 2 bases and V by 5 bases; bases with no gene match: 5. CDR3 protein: CASSIYSGRAYEQYF. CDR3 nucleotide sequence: TGTGCCAGCAGCATATATAGCGGGAGGGCCTACGAGCAGTACTTC.

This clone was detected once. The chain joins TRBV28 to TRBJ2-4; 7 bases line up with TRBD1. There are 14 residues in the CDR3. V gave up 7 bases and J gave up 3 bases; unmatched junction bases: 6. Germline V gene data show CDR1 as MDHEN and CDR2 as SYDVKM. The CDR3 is CASTPGTVKNIQYF. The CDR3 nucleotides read TGTGCCAGCACTCCCGGGACAGTCAAAAACATTCAGTACTTC.

The CDR3 coding sequence is TGTGCCAGCAGTGCCGGCTCCGGCAGACCAAGTGGAGGGCTTAATGAGCAGTTCTTC. This encodes CASSAGSGRPSGGLNEQFF. The chain couples TRBV6-1 to TRBJ2-1; tentative D call: TRBD2 (6 bases). The CDR3 covers 19 residues. Trimming cost V 4 bases and J 7 bases, with 29 bases left between them. The germline gives CDR1 MNHNS, CDR2 SASEGT.

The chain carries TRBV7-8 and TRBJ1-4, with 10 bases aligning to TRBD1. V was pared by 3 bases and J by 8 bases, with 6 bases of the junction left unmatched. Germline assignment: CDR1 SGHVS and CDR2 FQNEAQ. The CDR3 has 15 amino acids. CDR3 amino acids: CASSFRDRGFEKLFF. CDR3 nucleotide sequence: TGTGCCAGCAGCTTCCGGGACAGGGGATTCGAAAAACTGTTTTTT.

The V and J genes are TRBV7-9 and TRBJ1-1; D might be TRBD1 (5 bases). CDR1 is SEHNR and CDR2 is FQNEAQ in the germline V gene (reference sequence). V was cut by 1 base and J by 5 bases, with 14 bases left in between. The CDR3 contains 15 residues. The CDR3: CASSLDGSRATEAFF. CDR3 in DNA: TGTGCCAGCAGCTTAGACGGGTCCAGGGCTACTGAAGCTTTCTTT.

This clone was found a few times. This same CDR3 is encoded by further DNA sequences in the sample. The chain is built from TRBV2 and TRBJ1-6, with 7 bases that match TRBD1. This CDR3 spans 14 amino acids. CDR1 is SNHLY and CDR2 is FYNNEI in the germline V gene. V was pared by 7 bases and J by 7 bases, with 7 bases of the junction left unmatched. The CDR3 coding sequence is TGTGCCAGCATACGGACAGGAGGGAATTCACCCCTCCACTTT. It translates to CASIRTGGNSPLHF.

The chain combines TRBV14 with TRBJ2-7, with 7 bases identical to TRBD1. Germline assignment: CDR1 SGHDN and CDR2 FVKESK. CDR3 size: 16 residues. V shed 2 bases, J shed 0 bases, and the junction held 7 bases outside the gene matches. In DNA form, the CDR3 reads TGTGCCAGCAGCCAATCCTTCGGGACAGACTCCTACGAGCAGTACTTC. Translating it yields CASSQSFGTDSYEQYF.

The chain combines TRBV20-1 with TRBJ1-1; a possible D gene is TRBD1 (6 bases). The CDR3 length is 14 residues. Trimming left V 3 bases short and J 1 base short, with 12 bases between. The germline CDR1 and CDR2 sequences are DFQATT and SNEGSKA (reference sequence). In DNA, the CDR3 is TGCAGTGCTAGTTCGGGACACGGGAACACTGAAGCTTTCTTT. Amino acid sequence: CSASSGHGNTEAFF.

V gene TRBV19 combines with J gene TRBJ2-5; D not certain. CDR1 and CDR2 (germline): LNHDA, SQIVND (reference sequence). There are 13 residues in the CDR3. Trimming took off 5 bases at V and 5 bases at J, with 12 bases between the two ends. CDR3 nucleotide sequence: TGTGCCAGTAGTGGTAGCTCCGGCGAGACCCAGTACTTC. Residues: CASSGSSGETQYF.

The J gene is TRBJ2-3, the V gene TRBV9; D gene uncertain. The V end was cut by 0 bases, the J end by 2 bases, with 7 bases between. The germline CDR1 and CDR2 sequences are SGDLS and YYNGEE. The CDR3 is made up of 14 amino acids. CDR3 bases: TGTGCCAGCAGCGTAGTGGCAGACACAGATACGCAGTATTTT. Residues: CASSVVADTDTQYF.

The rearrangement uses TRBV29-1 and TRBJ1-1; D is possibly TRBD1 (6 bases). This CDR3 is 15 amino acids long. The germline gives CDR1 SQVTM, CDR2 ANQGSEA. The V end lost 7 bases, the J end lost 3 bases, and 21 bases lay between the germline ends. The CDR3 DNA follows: TGCAGCGGAAGGAGGTGGGGGCAGGGTGACACTGAAGCTTTCTTT. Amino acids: CSGRRWGQGDTEAFF.

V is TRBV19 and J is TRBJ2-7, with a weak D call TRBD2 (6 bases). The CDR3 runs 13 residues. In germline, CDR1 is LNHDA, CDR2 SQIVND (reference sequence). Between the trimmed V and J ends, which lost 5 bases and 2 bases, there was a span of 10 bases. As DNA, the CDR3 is TGTGCCAGTAGTCTCGGGAGCCCCTACGAGCAGTACTTC. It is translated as CASSLGSPYEQYF.